Below, one TCR beta chain is given with its context. Cohorts were determined from participant-reported clinical history. This sample is drawn from a study of blood T cell repertoires in COVID-19. Study information: Some COVID-19 samples were acute and others convalescent; all came from the United States, Italy and Spain. PBMCs, B-cell-depleted T cells, or T cells were the source of the cDNA or gDNA that made up the material.

Using immunoSEQ multiplex PCR, the repertoire was profiled, and TCRdb retains in-frame clones only, with some absent. The table includes about 350,000 clones, roughly 90% detected once. Sequenced material: PBMCs or T cells enriched from blood (not recorded which). This TCR was sampled from a woman aged 25 to 39 who had recovered from COVID-19.

The CDR3 DNA is TGTGCCAGCAGTGATACAGGGTTCTACGAGCAGTACTTC. Translated, it gives CASSDTGFYEQYF. The rearrangement links TRBV7-2 to TRBJ2-7, with D perhaps TRBD1 (6 bases). The CDR3 length is 13 residues. CDR1 is SGHTA, CDR2 FQGNSA, per germline. With 6 bases removed from V and 3 bases from J, the gap between germline ends came to 12 bases.